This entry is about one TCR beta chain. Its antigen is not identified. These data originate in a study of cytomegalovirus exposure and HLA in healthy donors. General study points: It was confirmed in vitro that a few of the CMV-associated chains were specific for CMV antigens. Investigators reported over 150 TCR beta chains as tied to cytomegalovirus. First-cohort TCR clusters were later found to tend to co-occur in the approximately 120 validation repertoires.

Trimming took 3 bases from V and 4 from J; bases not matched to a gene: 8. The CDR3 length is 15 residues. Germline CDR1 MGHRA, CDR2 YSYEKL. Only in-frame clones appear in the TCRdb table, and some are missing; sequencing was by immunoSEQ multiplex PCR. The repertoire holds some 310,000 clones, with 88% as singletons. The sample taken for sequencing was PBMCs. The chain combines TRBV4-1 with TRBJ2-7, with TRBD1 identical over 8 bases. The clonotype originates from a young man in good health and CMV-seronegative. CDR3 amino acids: CASSHLGQGIYEQYF. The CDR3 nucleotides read TGCGCCAGCAGCCATTTAGGACAGGGTATTTACGAGCAGTACTTC.